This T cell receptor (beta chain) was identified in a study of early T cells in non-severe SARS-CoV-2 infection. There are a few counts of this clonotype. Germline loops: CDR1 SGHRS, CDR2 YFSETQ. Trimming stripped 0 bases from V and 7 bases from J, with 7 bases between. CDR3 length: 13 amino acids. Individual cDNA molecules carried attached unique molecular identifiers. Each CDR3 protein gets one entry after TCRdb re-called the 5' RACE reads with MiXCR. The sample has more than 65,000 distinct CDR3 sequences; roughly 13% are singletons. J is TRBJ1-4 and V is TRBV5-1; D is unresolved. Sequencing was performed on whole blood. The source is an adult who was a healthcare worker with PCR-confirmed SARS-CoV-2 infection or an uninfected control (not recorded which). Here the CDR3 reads CASSLAEGEKLFF. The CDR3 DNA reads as TGCGCCAGCAGCTTGGCGGAGGGTGAAAAACTGTTTTTT.